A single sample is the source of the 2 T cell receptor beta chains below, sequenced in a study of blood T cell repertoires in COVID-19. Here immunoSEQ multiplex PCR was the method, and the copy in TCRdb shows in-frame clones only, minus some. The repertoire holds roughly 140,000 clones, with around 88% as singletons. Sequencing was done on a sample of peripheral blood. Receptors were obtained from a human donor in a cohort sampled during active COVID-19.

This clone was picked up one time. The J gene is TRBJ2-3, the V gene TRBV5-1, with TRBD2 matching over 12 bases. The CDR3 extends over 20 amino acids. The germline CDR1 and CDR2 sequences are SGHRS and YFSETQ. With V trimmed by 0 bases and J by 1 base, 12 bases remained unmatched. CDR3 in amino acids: CASSLAPPTSGGFRTDTQYF. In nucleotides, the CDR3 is TGCGCCAGCAGCTTGGCCCCGCCGACTAGCGGGGGCTTCCGCACAGATACGCAGTATTTT.

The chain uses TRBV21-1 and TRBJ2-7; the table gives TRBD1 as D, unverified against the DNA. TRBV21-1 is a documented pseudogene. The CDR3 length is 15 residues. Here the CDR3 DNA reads TGTGCCAGCAGCAAGAGAGGGACAGGACCCACCGAGCAGTACTTC. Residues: CASSKRGTGPTEQYF.